Presented here are 28 T cell receptor beta chains from one specimen sequenced in a study of blood T cell repertoires in COVID-19. Using immunoSEQ multiplex PCR, the repertoire was profiled, and TCRdb retains in-frame clones only, with some absent. The sample contains 150,000 to 200,000 clones, about 88% of which appear only once. Sequencing was carried out using peripheral blood. These receptors were taken from a man aged 35 to 55 with active or convalescent COVID-19.

The DNA for the CDR3 is TGTGCCACCAGTGATCCGCCGGGACAGGGCACAGATACGCAGTATTTT. This gives the protein CATSDPPGQGTDTQYF. The V call is TRBV24-1, the J call TRBJ2-3; 8 nucleotides match TRBD1. Trimming removed 3 bases from V and 1 base from J; junction bases left unmatched: 5. This CDR3 region has 16 residues. The germline V gene encodes CDR1 KGHDR and CDR2 SFDVKD.

Notes on this clone: Other DNA sequences of this sample code for an identical CDR3. V usage is TRBV19 and J usage is TRBJ1-1, with D perhaps TRBD1 (5 bases). V shed 5 bases and J shed 1 base, with 8 bases lying between them. The CDR3 has 13 amino acids. Germline V CDR1 and CDR2: LNHDA, SQIVND (reference sequence). The CDR3: CASSRRGNTEAFF. The CDR3 DNA is TGTGCCAGTAGTCGGAGGGGGAACACTGAAGCTTTCTTT.

The J gene is TRBJ2-1, the V gene TRBV11-3; tentatively, D is TRBD2 (5 bases). Deletions cut 2 bases from V and 1 base from J, with 9 bases between. Per the germline V gene, CDR1 is SGHNT and CDR2 is YENEEA. There are 15 residues in the CDR3. CDR3 in amino acids: CASSLLARSYNEQFF. CDR3 nucleotides: TGTGCCAGCAGCTTATTAGCGCGGTCCTACAATGAGCAGTTCTTC. Complete variable domain (other parts from reference TRBV11-3 and TRBJ2-1): EAGVVQSPRYKIIEKKQPVAFWCNPISGHNTLYWYLQNLGQGPELLIRYENEEAVDDSQLPKDRFSAERLKGVDSTLKIQPAELGDSAVYLCASSLLARSYNEQFFGPGTRLTVL.

V is TRBV28 and J is TRBJ2-2; the match to TRBD2 covers 14 bases. CDR1 is MDHEN and CDR2 is SYDVKM in the germline V gene. This CDR3 comprises 16 residues. Trimming removed 10 bases from V and 6 bases from J; junction bases left unmatched: 10. Here the CDR3 DNA reads TGTGCCATTGCACAACCGGGACTAGCGGGAGCCGGGGAGCTGTTTTTT. It encodes CAIAQPGLAGAGELFF.

The chain uses TRBV5-4 and TRBJ2-7; TRBD1 matches at 8 bases. The germline CDR1 and CDR2 sequences are SGHNT and YYREEE (reference sequence). V lost 0 bases and J lost 6; bases outside the gene matches: 8. The CDR3 consists of 15 residues. CDR3 sequence (DNA): TGTGCCAGCAGCTTGGGTAGCGGACAGGGTTTCGAGCAGTACTTC. This translates into CASSLGSGQGFEQYF.

The chain recombines TRBV2 with TRBJ2-3, with 7 bases fitting TRBD2. The CDR3 is made up of 20 amino acids. The junction had 23 bases not matched to a gene; V was cut back by 6 bases and J by 2 bases. Germline CDR1 SNHLY, CDR2 FYNNEI. The CDR3 region is CASRGEVAGRRPLITDTQYF. The DNA for the CDR3 is TGTGCCAGCAGGGGAGAGGTAGCGGGCCGCCGACCCCTCATCACAGATACGCAGTATTTT.

The genes are TRBV5-1 and TRBJ2-2; TRBD2 matches at 11 bases. J lost 5 bases, V lost 4 bases, and 16 bases had no gene match. Per germline, CDR1 SGHRS and CDR2 YFSETQ. The CDR3 runs 19 residues. The CDR3: CASSPRTSGRLSSTGELFF. CDR3 DNA sequence: TGCGCCAGCAGCCCCAGGACTAGCGGGCGGCTGAGTAGTACCGGGGAGCTGTTTTTT.

The chain combines TRBV9 with TRBJ1-1, with D possibly matching TRBD1 (5 bases). V shed 0 bases and J shed 1 base, with 10 bases lying between them. The CDR3 covers 15 residues. Germline V gene sequence: CDR1 SGDLS, CDR2 YYNGEE. DNA for the CDR3: TGTGCCAGCAGCGTAGGACAGTCGGCGAACACTGAAGCTTTCTTT. This encodes CASSVGQSANTEAFF.

V is TRBV4-2 and J is TRBJ2-1, with D tentatively TRBD2 (6 bases). The length of the CDR3 is 16 residues. The germline V gene has CDR1 LGHNA and CDR2 YNFKEQ. V shed 0 bases and J shed 7 bases, with 16 bases lying between them. In nucleotides, the CDR3 is TGTGCCAGCAGCCAAGATGCCCCCGGGGGAGTTAATGAGCAGTTCTTC. Its protein product is CASSQDAPGGVNEQFF.

This rearrangement joins TRBV19 to TRBJ1-4; no clear D. The CDR3 has 16 residues. V was shortened by 6 bases and J by 4 bases, with 18 bases between the two germline ends. CDR1 is LNHDA, CDR2 SQIVND, per germline (reference sequence). The CDR3 DNA reads as TGTGCCAGTAGCTTACCCTTGGGGAGGATTAATGAAAAACTGTTTTTT. Its translation is CASSLPLGRINEKLFF.

This chain connects TRBV5-1 to TRBJ1-4; 8 nucleotides agree with TRBD1. V lost 0 bases to trimming and J lost 4 bases; unmatched junction nucleotides: 20. This CDR3 is 21 amino acids long. Germline V gene sequence: CDR1 SGHRS, CDR2 YFSETQ. Here the CDR3 reads CASSLGTHRDRLPVINEKLFF. CDR3 DNA sequence: TGCGCCAGCAGCTTGGGGACCCACCGGGACAGGCTCCCCGTTATTAATGAAAAACTGTTTTTT.

The chain uses TRBV5-6 and TRBJ2-5, with a weak D call TRBD1 (5 bases). Germline V lookup: CDR1 SGHDT, CDR2 YYEEEE. The CDR3 runs 14 residues. V was shortened by 1 base and J by 4 bases, with 11 bases between the two germline ends. The CDR3 DNA reads as TGTGCCAGCAGCTTGAATCAGGGCGGAGAGACCCAGTACTTC. Translated: CASSLNQGGETQYF.

The chain combines TRBV6-1 with TRBJ2-1; D uncertain. Germline-derived CDR1 and CDR2 are MNHNS and SASEGT. This CDR3 is built from 16 residues. V lost 2 bases and J lost 0, with 11 bases in between. CDR3 DNA: TGTGCCAGCAGTGAAAATCATGCGAGCTCCTACAATGAGCAGTTCTTC. Translation gives CASSENHASSYNEQFF.

To note about this clone: Sequence at one end of the junction differs from germline and may be a read error. The chain couples TRBV18 to TRBJ1-2; 7 bases match TRBD1. The germline CDR1 and CDR2 sequences are KGHSH and LQKENI. The CDR3 runs to 15 residues. The CDR3 nucleotides read TGTGCCAGCTCATCACCGGGACAGCCGAACTATGGCTACACCTTC. Translation gives CASSSPGQPNYGYTF.

The chain carries TRBV3-1 (or the pseudogene TRBV3-2) and TRBJ2-2; D remains ambiguous. Looked up from germline, CDR1 is LGHDT and CDR2 is YNNKEL (reference sequence). Trimming cost V 0 bases and J 6 bases, with 8 bases left between them. The CDR3 is made up of 14 amino acids. The CDR3, as DNA: TGTGCCAGCAGCCAAGAGCCCGGAGCCGGGGAGCTGTTTTTT. It specifies CASSQEPGAGELFF.

This chain joins TRBV27 and TRBJ1-1, with D perhaps matching TRBD1 (6 bases). Deletions cut 5 bases from V and 1 base from J, with 20 bases between. The CDR3 spans 17 residues. Germline V CDR1 and CDR2: MNHEY, SMNVEV (reference sequence). DNA for the CDR3: TGTGCCAGCAGTGTCGTTGGGGGCACAATAAGGAACACTGAAGCTTTCTTT. This codes for CASSVVGGTIRNTEAFF.

The chain recombines TRBV5-1 with TRBJ2-1; TRBD1 aligns across 11 bases. Germline CDR1 reads SGHRS; CDR2 reads YFSETQ. The CDR3 is made up of 21 amino acids. Germline trimming cut 3 bases from V and 0 bases from J; bases unmatched to any gene: 17. The CDR3 reads CASSSRRRTGTGGSSYNEQFF. The CDR3 bases are TGCGCCAGCAGCTCAAGGCGTCGAACCGGGACAGGGGGGAGCTCCTACAATGAGCAGTTCTTC. The entire variable domain, with the rest obtained from reference TRBV5-1 and TRBJ2-1, is as follows: KAGVTQTPRYLIKTRGQQVTLSCSPISGHRSVSWYQQTPGQGLQFLFEYFSETQRNKGNFPGRFSGRQFSNSRSEMNVSTLELGDSALYLCASSSRRRTGTGGSSYNEQFFGPGTRLTVL.

The V gene is TRBV11-3, the J gene TRBJ1-1; D call uncertain. The CDR3 is 11 amino acids. Trimming removed 3 bases from V and 4 bases from J, with 3 bases in between. Germline loops: CDR1 SGHNT, CDR2 YENEEA. The CDR3 nucleotides read TGTGCCAGCAGCTTCGGCACTGAAGCTTTCTTT. Translated, it gives CASSFGTEAFF. Variable domain in full (rest from reference TRBV11-3 and TRBJ1-1): EAGVVQSPRYKIIEKKQPVAFWCNPISGHNTLYWYLQNLGQGPELLIRYENEEAVDDSQLPKDRFSAERLKGVDSTLKIQPAELGDSAVYLCASSFGTEAFFGQGTRLTVV.

This chain links TRBV27 with TRBJ2-7, with no clear D. This CDR3 spans 14 amino acids. Trimming removed 3 bases at V and 6 bases at J, with 15 bases between. Germline lookup yields CDR1 MNHEY and CDR2 SMNVEV (reference sequence). CDR3 loop: CASSFSHLAAEQYF. The CDR3 DNA reads TGTGCCAGCAGTTTCTCCCACCTTGCGGCCGAGCAGTACTTC.

The chain combines TRBV5-1 with TRBJ2-1; 8 positions match TRBD2. Trimming at V came to 3 bases and at J to 3 bases, leaving 17 bases not matched to a gene. The CDR3 totals 19 residues. The germline V gene encodes CDR1 SGHRS and CDR2 YFSETQ. The CDR3 coding sequence is TGCGCCAGCAGCTCAACCGGGACTAGTTTTCTTTCCTTCTACAATGAGCAGTTCTTC. This gives the protein CASSSTGTSFLSFYNEQFF.

The CDR3 bases are TGTGCCAGCAGCCAACCTGGGACATCCGGAAACACCATATATTTT. Protein: CASSQPGTSGNTIYF. J is TRBJ1-3 and V is TRBV14; weak D call: TRBD1 (6 bases). Germline CDR1 SGHDN, CDR2 FVKESK. CDR3 length: 15 residues. V lost 2 bases and J 4 bases, leaving 12 bases between the germline ends.

J is TRBJ2-1 and V is TRBV3-1 (or the pseudogene TRBV3-2), with 7 bases lining up with TRBD1. CDR3 length: 18 amino acids. The ends lost 0 bases at V and 2 bases at J; junction bases unmatched: 10. From germline, CDR1 is LGHDT and CDR2 YNNKEL (reference sequence). CDR3 in DNA: TGTGCCAGCAGCCAAGATGATTGGGACAGACCCACCTACAATGAGCAGTTCTTC. Translating gives CASSQDDWDRPTYNEQFF.

The rearrangement links TRBV25-1 to TRBJ2-7; 11 bases fit TRBD2. V was clipped by 4 bases and J by 6 bases; unmatched bases: 5. Germline values: CDR1 MGHDK, CDR2 SYGVNS. This CDR3 is 14 amino acids long. The CDR3 region is CASSVSGRAAEQYF. The CDR3 DNA reads as TGTGCCAGCAGTGTTAGCGGGAGGGCAGCCGAGCAGTACTTC.

The V call is TRBV7-2, the J call TRBJ1-1, with no clear D. The CDR3 length is 15 residues. Per the germline V gene, CDR1 is SGHTA and CDR2 is FQGNSA. V dropped 3 bases and J dropped 4 bases, with 15 bases sitting between them. DNA of the CDR3: TGTGCCAGCAGCTTCTTGACGGGGTTGGGCACTGAAGCTTTCTTT. It codes for CASSFLTGLGTEAFF.

This rearrangement joins TRBV28 to TRBJ2-1; 10 nucleotides align to TRBD2. Germline values: CDR1 MDHEN, CDR2 SYDVKM. Germline trimming cut 6 bases from V and 4 bases from J; bases unmatched to any gene: 6. This CDR3 region has 15 residues. The DNA for the CDR3 is TGTGCCAGCAGCCGAGCGGGAGGGCCTTACAATGAGCAGTTCTTC. Its protein product is CASSRAGGPYNEQFF.

V gene TRBV15 combines with J gene TRBJ2-5; D is unclear. The ends were cut back, 8 bases at V and 5 bases at J, with 27 bases in the middle. Germline V CDR1 and CDR2: LNHNV, YYDKDF (reference sequence). The CDR3 has 17 amino acids. For the CDR3, the DNA is TGTGCCACCTTTGACCAGAGAGGTTCAAAAACGACGGAGACCCAGTACTTC. Encoded protein: CATFDQRGSKTTETQYF.

V and J are TRBV6-5 and TRBJ2-7, with 8 positions matching TRBD1. Germline trimming cut 2 bases from V and 1 base from J; bases unmatched to any gene: 4. CDR1 is MNHEY, CDR2 SVGAGI, per germline. The CDR3 contains 15 residues. The DNA for the CDR3 is TGTGCCAGCAGTTACGGACAGGGCGCGTCCTACGAGCAGTACTTC. Translated, it gives CASSYGQGASYEQYF.

This chain uses TRBV30 with TRBJ2-1; 8 nucleotides line up with TRBD1. Trimming at V came to 2 bases and at J to 6 bases, leaving 9 bases not matched to a gene. The CDR3 spans 15 residues. Germline CDR1 reads GTSNPN; CDR2 reads SVGIG (reference sequence). CDR3 in amino acids: CAWSLSGGLSNEQFF. The CDR3 DNA is TGTGCCTGGAGTTTGTCAGGGGGCCTATCCAATGAGCAGTTCTTC.